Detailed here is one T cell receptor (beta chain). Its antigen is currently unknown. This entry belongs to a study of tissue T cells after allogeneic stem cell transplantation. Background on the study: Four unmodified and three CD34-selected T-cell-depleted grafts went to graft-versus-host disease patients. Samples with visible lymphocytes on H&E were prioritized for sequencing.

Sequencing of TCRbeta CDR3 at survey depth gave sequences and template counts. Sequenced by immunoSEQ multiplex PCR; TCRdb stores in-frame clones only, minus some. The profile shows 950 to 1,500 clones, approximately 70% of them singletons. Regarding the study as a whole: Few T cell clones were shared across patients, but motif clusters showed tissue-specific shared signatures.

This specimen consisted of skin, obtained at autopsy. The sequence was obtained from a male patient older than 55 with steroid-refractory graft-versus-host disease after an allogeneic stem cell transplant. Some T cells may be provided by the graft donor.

CDR3 protein: CASSSTAGGGGELFF. The CDR3 DNA reads as TGTGCCAGCAGTTCGACGGCCGGGGGCGGAGGGGAGCTGTTTTTT. The chain couples TRBV2 to TRBJ2-2; tentatively, D is TRBD1 or TRBD2 (6 bases each). V was shortened by 5 bases and J by 8 bases, with 18 bases between the two germline ends. There are 15 residues in the CDR3. Germline loops: CDR1 SNHLY, CDR2 FYNNEI.